This T cell receptor beta chain was retrieved from a study of CD8+CD57+ T cells in acquired aplastic anemia. On the study more broadly: Each DNA sample taken from sorted CD4+ and CD8+ cells came to 3 to 4 ug on average. On average, healthy donors gave about 11 million reads for CD4+ cells. Broader study findings: Around 30 sequences, all CD8+ CDR3, were shared between patients and controls.

Both TCR beta VDJ combination and CDR3 sequence profiling were carried out. Genomic DNA was the template for this profiling. From the reads, TCRdb called clonotypes with MiXCR, one entry per CDR3 protein. The sample lists 150,000 or so distinct CDR3 sequences; 55% to 75% were seen once. Note on this clonotype: Its matching antigen is unknown.

CDR1 and CDR2 (germline): SQVTM, ANQGSEA. The CDR3 contains 13 residues. Trimming took off 4 bases at V and 15 bases at J, with 22 bases between the two ends. This chain uses TRBV29-1 with TRBJ2-1, with D uncertain. The sequence was collected from a human donor in good health. Sequences were obtained from sorted CD4+, CD8+, or CD8+CD57+ T cells (not recorded which) from PBMCs. In DNA form, the CDR3 reads TGCAGCGTTGTCTTCGGCTCCCAGGAAAGCCTGTTCTTC. Amino acid sequence: CSVVFGSQESLFF.